This TCR beta chain was documented in a study of T cells in Graves' hyperthyroidism and ophthalmopathy. Findings and limits, study-wide: Most clonotypes expanded in thyroid above 0.001 were likewise present in blood.

PBMCs stemmed from less than 13 ml fresh peripheral blood. This clonotype showed up just a few times. Its target is unknown. RNA transcripts gave rise to amplified TCR beta CDR3 regions. The primer set for the first-round RT-PCR of the TCR CDR3 was HTBI. One entry per CDR3 protein, called by TCRdb with MiXCR from the multiplex PCR reads. This sample has roughly 240,000 distinct CDR3 sequences, with about 16% found just once. V lost 0 bases, J lost 2 bases, and 19 bases lay in between. The germline gives CDR1 LGHNA, CDR2 YNFKEQ. This CDR3 spans 18 amino acids. Material: blood. This chain connects TRBV4-2 to TRBJ1-1; possible D gene TRBD1, 6 bases. This TCR was sampled from a woman between 18 and 30 years old with Graves' ophthalmopathy. In DNA, the CDR3 is TGTGCCAGCAGCCAAGATGTGGGCACGGGACACAGTAACACTGAAGCTTTCTTT. Translation gives CASSQDVGTGHSNTEAFF.